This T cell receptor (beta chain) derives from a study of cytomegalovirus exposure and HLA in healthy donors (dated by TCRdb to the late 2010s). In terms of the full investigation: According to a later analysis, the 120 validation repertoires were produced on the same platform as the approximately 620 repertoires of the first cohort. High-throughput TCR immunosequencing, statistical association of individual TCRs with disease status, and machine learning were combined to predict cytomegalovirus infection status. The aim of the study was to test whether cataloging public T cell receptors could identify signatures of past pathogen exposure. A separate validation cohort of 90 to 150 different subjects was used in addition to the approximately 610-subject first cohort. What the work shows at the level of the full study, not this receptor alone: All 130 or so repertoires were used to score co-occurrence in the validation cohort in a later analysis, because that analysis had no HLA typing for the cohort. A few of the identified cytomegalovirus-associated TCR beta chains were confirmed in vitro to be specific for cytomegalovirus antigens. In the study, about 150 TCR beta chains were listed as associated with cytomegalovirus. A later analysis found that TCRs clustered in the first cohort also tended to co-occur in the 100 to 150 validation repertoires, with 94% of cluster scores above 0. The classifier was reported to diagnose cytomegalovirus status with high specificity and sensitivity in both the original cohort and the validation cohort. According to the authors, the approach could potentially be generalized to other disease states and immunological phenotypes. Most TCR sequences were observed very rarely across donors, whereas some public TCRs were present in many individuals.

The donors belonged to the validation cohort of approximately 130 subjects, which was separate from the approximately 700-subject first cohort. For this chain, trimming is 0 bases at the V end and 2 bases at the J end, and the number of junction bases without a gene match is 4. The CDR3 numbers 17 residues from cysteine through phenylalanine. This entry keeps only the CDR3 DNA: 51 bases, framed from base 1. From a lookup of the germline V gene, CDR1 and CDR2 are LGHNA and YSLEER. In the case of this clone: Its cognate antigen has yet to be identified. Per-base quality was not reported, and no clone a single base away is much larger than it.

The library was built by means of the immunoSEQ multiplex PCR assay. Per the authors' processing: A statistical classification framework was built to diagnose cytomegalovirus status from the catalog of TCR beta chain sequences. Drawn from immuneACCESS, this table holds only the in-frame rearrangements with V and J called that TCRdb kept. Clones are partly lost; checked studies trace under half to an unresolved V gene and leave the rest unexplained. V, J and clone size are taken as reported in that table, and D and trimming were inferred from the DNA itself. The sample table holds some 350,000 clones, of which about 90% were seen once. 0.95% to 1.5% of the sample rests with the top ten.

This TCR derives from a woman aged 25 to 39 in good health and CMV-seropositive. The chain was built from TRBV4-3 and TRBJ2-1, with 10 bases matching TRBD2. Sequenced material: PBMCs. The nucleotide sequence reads TGCGCCAGCAGCCAAGATTCCCTAGCGGGAGCCTACAATGAGCAGTTCTTC. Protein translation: CASSQDSLAGAYNEQFF.